These 8 T cell receptor beta chains were all obtained from the same sample, sequenced in a study of T cell responses to AZD1222 COVID-19 vaccine. Using immunoSEQ multiplex PCR, the repertoire was profiled, and TCRdb retains in-frame clones only, with some absent. This sample yields about 150,000 clones, of which about 90% are seen a single time; just over 9% belongs to the top ten. The material sequenced was peripheral blood, taken 28 days after the second AZD1222 dose. These receptor sequences come from an adult who received the AZD1222 COVID-19 vaccine.

The V and J genes are TRBV2 and TRBJ2-1, with D unclear. The germline V gene encodes CDR1 SNHLY and CDR2 FYNNEI. This CDR3 spans 14 amino acids. The V and J ends lost 6 bases and 3 bases respectively, with 12 bases between them. The CDR3 region has the DNA TGTGCCAGCAGGGGGTGGGCCGTCTACAATGAGCAGTTCTTC. This translates into CASRGWAVYNEQFF.

The chain carries TRBV9 and TRBJ1-2; 7 bases match TRBD1. Germline loops: CDR1 SGDLS, CDR2 YYNGEE. J was trimmed by 5 bases and V by 4 bases; bases with no gene match: 11. The CDR3 has 15 amino acids. The CDR3: CASSPGGDRPYGYTF. The DNA for the CDR3 is TGTGCCAGCAGCCCAGGGGGGGACAGACCGTATGGCTACACCTTC. The full variable domain, with the rest looked up from reference TRBV9 and TRBJ1-2, is DSGVTQTPKHLITATGQRVTLRCSPRSGDLSVYWYQQSLDQGLQFLIQYYNGEERAKGNILERFSAQQFPDLHSELNLSSLELGDSALYFCASSPGGDRPYGYTFGSGTRLTVV.

The CDR3 region is CASTTGGANGYTF. DNA of the CDR3: TGTGCCAGCACAACAGGGGGCGCGAATGGCTACACCTTC. The J gene is TRBJ1-2, the V gene TRBV12-3 or TRBV12-4, with TRBD1 matching 9 bases. This CDR3 has 13 residues. V lost 7 bases to trimming and J lost 6 bases; unmatched junction nucleotides: 6.

The chain combines TRBV9 with TRBJ2-1; 9 bases fit TRBD1. CDR1 and CDR2 (germline): SGDLS, YYNGEE. Losses at the gene ends were 5 bases for V and 5 bases for J; bases not matched to a gene: 14. This CDR3 has 17 amino acids. The CDR3 region is CASSPHPLGTGNNEQFF. The CDR3 DNA reads TGTGCCAGCAGTCCTCACCCCTTGGGGACAGGGAACAATGAGCAGTTCTTC.

The rearrangement links TRBV7-6 to TRBJ2-5, with D perhaps TRBD2 (6 bases). Trimming removed 0 bases at V and 2 bases at J, with 10 bases between. Germline V gene data show CDR1 as SGHVS and CDR2 as FNYEAQ. This CDR3 has 15 residues. CDR3 coding DNA: TGTGCCAGCAGCTTAGCTGGGGAGGTACAAGAGACCCAGTACTTC. Amino acids: CASSLAGEVQETQYF.

The chain has TRBV9 and TRBJ1-4, with D tentatively TRBD1 (6 bases). The CDR3 consists of 14 residues. In germline, CDR1 is SGDLS, CDR2 YYNGEE. V was clipped by 0 bases and J by 5 bases, with 8 bases between them. CDR3 bases: TGTGCCAGCAGCGTAGGGCAGGGGAATGAAAAACTGTTTTTT. It specifies CASSVGQGNEKLFF.

This rearrangement joins TRBV6-4 to TRBJ1-2, with D possibly matching TRBD1 (5 bases). V was shortened by 6 bases and J by 8 bases, with 16 bases between the two germline ends. The germline V gene encodes CDR1 MRHNA and CDR2 SNTAGT. The CDR3 totals 13 residues. The CDR3 reads CASSYSGGRGYTF. CDR3 bases: TGTGCCAGCAGCTATTCGGGGGGTCGCGGCTACACCTTC.

The rearrangement joins TRBV6-6 to TRBJ1-1; a weak D match, TRBD1 (5 bases). The CDR3 is 15 amino acids. Deletions cut 6 bases from V and 4 bases from J, with 18 bases between. Germline V gene data show CDR1 as MNHNY and CDR2 as SVGAGI (reference sequence). The CDR3 DNA sequence: TGTGCCAGCAGCAACGGGAGGGGAACGGGCACTGAAGCTTTCTTT. Translating gives CASSNGRGTGTEAFF.